The clone carrying this T cell receptor beta chain was detected a few times. The junction does not match germline at one end; this may be a read error. The sample originates from a study of T-cell reconstitution after alpha-beta-depleted transplantation in children. Preparing the TCRbeta library involved the use of unique molecular identifiers. TCRdb reprocessed the PCR reads via MiXCR and lists one record per CDR3 protein. The sample records roughly 610,000 distinct CDR3 sequences, roughly a tenth being singletons. Germline values: CDR1 DFQATT, CDR2 SNEGSKA (reference sequence). The length of the CDR3 is 13 residues.

The V call is TRBV20-1, the J call TRBJ1-1; 7 bases are a match to TRBD1. This sequence originates from a human donor who donated a stem cell graft to a child with acute myeloid leukemia. Sequenced material: PBMCs from the stem cell graft donor, taken from the stem cell graft. This chain's CDR3 is CSGRDRPNTEALF. CDR3 nucleotide sequence: TGCAGTGGCCGGGACAGACCGAACACTGAAGCTCTCTTT.